This is a list of T cell receptor beta chains from one sample in a study of shared clonotypes between healthy human individuals. TCRdb keeps only in-frame clones here, not all; method: immunoSEQ multiplex PCR. Of roughly 2,000,000 clones listed, less than 95% are singletons. Source material: naive CD8+ T cells sorted from blood. The receptor source for this set is a man in his late teens or twenties in good health. CDR3s include the opening cysteine and the closing phenylalanine or tryptophan. D genes are given only for firm matches. Clone size appears in some rows only: once, few, many, or a class for an expanded clone.

>TRBJ1-1|TRBV27|TRBD1|.
CASSLSGGQNTEAFF
TGTGCCAGCAGTTTATCAGGGGGCCAGAACACTGAAGCTTTCTTT
>TRBJ2-5|TRBV11-2|.|.
CASTHTGSHLQETQYF
TGTGCCAGCACCCATACAGGGTCCCACCTACAAGAGACCCAGTACTTC
>TRBJ1-4|TRBV25-1|.|once
CASSESETGLNEKLFF
TGTGCCAGCAGTGAATCTGAGACGGGGCTTAATGAAAAACTGTTTTTT
>TRBJ2-1|TRBV19|TRBD2|.
CASSVGGDSYNEQFF
TGTGCCAGTAGTGTGGGGGGGGATAGCTACAATGAGCAGTTCTTC
>TRBJ2-7|TRBV5-1|TRBD2|.
CASSLWTSGSIISYEQYF
TGCGCCAGCAGCCTCTGGACTAGCGGGAGTATTATCTCCTACGAGCAGTACTTC
>TRBJ2-7|TRBV28|.|.
CASSRGWGLHSYEQYF
TGTGCCAGCAGTCGGGGTTGGGGTCTACACTCCTACGAGCAGTACTTC
>TRBJ1-1|TRBV30|.|.
CAWSFREPTEAFF
TGTGCCTGGAGTTTTAGGGAGCCCACTGAAGCTTTCTTT
>TRBJ2-7|TRBV7-9|TRBD1|.
CASSLAQDRDPYEQYF
TGTGCCAGCAGCTTAGCGCAGGACAGGGACCCCTACGAGCAGTACTTC
>TRBJ1-1|TRBV5-1|.|once
CASSDDTGPASMNTEAFF
TGCGCCAGCAGCGACGACACCGGGCCTGCTTCGATGAACACTGAAGCTTTCTTT
>TRBJ2-5|TRBV2|.|.
CASSEVGETQYF
TGTGCCAGCAGTGAAGTAGGGGAGACCCAGTACTTC
>TRBJ2-3|TRBV7-9|TRBD2|.
CASRLGGSTDTQYF
TGTGCCAGCAGGTTGGGGGGGAGCACAGATACGCAGTATTTT
>TRBJ2-7|TRBV9|.|once
CASSVDTMYEQYF
TGTGCCAGCAGCGTAGATACTATGTACGAGCAGTACTTC
>TRBJ2-1|TRBV4-1|.|.
CASSFSLGPYNEQFF
TGCGCCAGCAGCTTCAGTCTAGGGCCCTACAATGAGCAGTTCTTC
>TRBJ2-2|TRBV2|TRBD1|.
CATESVSGQGNTGELFF
TGTGCCACCGAGAGTGTTTCAGGACAGGGGAACACCGGGGAGCTGTTTTTT
>TRBJ1-4|TRBV4-1|TRBD1|.
CASSQKAGQGDEKLFF
TGCGCCAGCAGCCAAAAAGCGGGACAGGGGGACGAAAAACTGTTTTTT
>TRBJ2-7|TRBV27|TRBD1|.
CASGGQGHEQYF
TGTGCCAGCGGGGGACAGGGGCACGAGCAGTACTTC
>TRBJ2-7|TRBV19|TRBD2|.
CASSMGLPYEQYF
TGTGCCAGTAGTATGGGACTACCATACGAGCAGTACTTC
>TRBJ2-3|TRBV9|.|.
CASSVAEGPEATDTQYF
TGTGCCAGCAGCGTAGCTGAGGGGCCCGAGGCCACAGATACGCAGTATTTT
>TRBJ1-1|TRBV27|.|.
CASSTRGTEAFF
TGTGCCAGCAGTACTAGGGGAACTGAAGCTTTCTTT
>TRBJ1-5|TRBV19|.|.
CASSIDPEVLEAQHF
TGTGCCAGTAGTATAGATCCTGAGGTTCTGGAGGCCCAGCATTTT
>TRBJ2-5|TRBV11-2|TRBD2|.
CASSKLAGDRETQYF
TGTGCCAGCAGCAAATTAGCGGGAGACCGGGAGACCCAGTACTTC
>TRBJ1-6|TRBV19|TRBD1|.
CASSTWTGSRSPLHF
TGTGCCAGTAGTACATGGACAGGGTCACGGTCACCCCTCCACTTT
>TRBJ1-5|TRBV6-5|.|.
CASSKTGSNQPQHF
TGTGCCAGCAGCAAGACAGGAAGCAATCAGCCCCAGCATTTT
>TRBJ1-1|TRBV9|.|.
CASSVAGDREAFF
TGTGCCAGCAGCGTAGCTGGGGACCGGGAAGCTTTCTTT
>TRBJ2-7|TRBV29-1|.|.
CSVVVGGRGYEQYF
TGCAGCGTTGTGGTGGGGGGGCGAGGGTACGAGCAGTACTTC
>TRBJ1-3|TRBV5-6|.|.
CASSMGMISGNTIYF
TGTGCCAGCAGCATGGGGATGATCTCTGGAAACACCATATATTTT
>TRBJ2-7|TRBV11-2|.|once
CASSLGTRGLYEQYF
TGTGCCAGCAGCCTTGGGACAAGGGGCCTCTACGAGCAGTACTTC
>TRBJ1-1|TRBV27|.|.
CASSLHGIMNTEAFF
TGTGCCAGCAGTTTACACGGTATAATGAACACTGAAGCTTTCTTT
>TRBJ1-5|TRBV29-1|.|.
CSVAPGLNQPQHF
TGCAGCGTTGCGCCAGGGTTGAATCAGCCCCAGCATTTT
>TRBJ2-2|TRBV13|TRBD1|once
CASSLGTGGATGELFF
TGTGCCAGCAGCTTAGGGACAGGGGGCGCGACCGGGGAGCTGTTTTTT
>TRBJ2-1|TRBV10-3|TRBD2|.
CAISPLAGVRSNEQFF
TGTGCCATCAGTCCCTTAGCGGGAGTGAGGAGCAATGAGCAGTTCTTC
>TRBJ1-2|TRBV9|TRBD1|.
CASSASGGGTLGYTF
TGTGCCAGCAGCGCGTCAGGGGGCGGGACCTTGGGCTACACCTTC
>TRBJ2-7|TRBV11-1|TRBD1|.
CASSLTDRGHEQYF
TGTGCCAGCAGCTTAACGGACAGGGGGCACGAGCAGTACTTC